This is a list of T cell receptor beta chains from one sample in a study of shared clonotypes between healthy human individuals. Some clones are missing from TCRdb's copy, which holds only in-frame ones; the method was immunoSEQ multiplex PCR. The table lists 600,000 to 750,000 clones, about two thirds of them singletons. Sequenced sample: memory CD4+ T cells sorted from blood. Source of these receptors: a woman in her twenties or thirties in good health. The CDR3 runs from the conserved cysteine through the conserved F or W. A D gene is named only where the DNA matches it firmly. Size is stated for part of the rows, as once, few or many counts, or as a class when the clone is expanded.

TRBV10-3	TRBJ2-7	-	-	TGTGCCATCAGGTCCCGGGACGACAACTACGAGCAGTACTTC	CAIRSRDDNYEQYF
TRBV28	TRBJ2-7	TRBD1	-	TGTGCCAGCAGGACTTCCGGGACAGGGGGCGAGCAGTACTTC	CASRTSGTGGEQYF
TRBV6-6	TRBJ2-7	-	-	TGTGCCAGCAGTTCCTCGGGACAAGTAGAGCAGTACTTC	CASSSSGQVEQYF
TRBV9	TRBJ2-3	TRBD2	once	TGTGCCAGCAGCGTAGGTCCAGCGGGAGGGACAGATACGCAGTATTTT	CASSVGPAGGTDTQYF
TRBV7-3	TRBJ1-1	-	-	TGTGCCAGCAGCTTAAGAAGGGGTTCTGGAGCTTTCTTT	CASSLRRGSGAFF
TRBV7-9	TRBJ2-7	TRBD2	many	TGTGCCAGCAGCTCCAGGACTAGCGGGAGCGGATACGAGCAGTACTTC	CASSSRTSGSGYEQYF
TRBV19	TRBJ2-1	TRBD2	once	TGTGCCACCGGACGACTAGCGGCTACTCTAGCCGATGAGCAGTTCTTC	CATGRLAATLADEQFF
TRBV5-8	TRBJ2-1	TRBD1	-	TGTGCCAGCAGCTCCCAGGGGGCCTCCTACAATGAGCAGTTCTTC	CASSSQGASYNEQFF
TRBV19	TRBJ2-5	TRBD2	-	TGTGCCAGTAGTGAAAGCCCGGGACTAGCGGGAGAGACCCAGTACTTC	CASSESPGLAGETQYF
TRBV18	TRBJ2-5	-	-	TGTGCCAGCTCAGGGGTCCAAGAGACCCAGTACTTC	CASSGVQETQYF
TRBV19	TRBJ1-1	-	once	TGTGCCAGTAGTATTGGTTTCCGAACAACACGCGAGCTTGAAGCTTTCTTT	CASSIGFRTTRELEAFF
TRBV30	TRBJ1-1	-	-	TGTGCCTCAGCAATGAACACTGAAGCTTTCTTT	CASAMNTEAFF
TRBV4-2	TRBJ2-5	-	-	TGTGCCAGCAGCCCCCCCGGGCTGGAGACCCAGTACTTC	CASSPPGLETQYF
TRBV6-4	TRBJ2-1	TRBD2	many	TGTGCCAGCAGTGACGGAGCGGGAGATCTCAATGAGCAGTTCTTC	CASSDGAGDLNEQFF
TRBV28	TRBJ1-2	-	-	TGTGCCAGCAGTTTAAGTGCGGGGAACTATGGCTACACCTTC	CASSLSAGNYGYTF
TRBV9	TRBJ2-1	TRBD2	-	TGTGCCAGCAGCGTAGGGGACTATCCCTTCAATGAGCAGTTCTTC	CASSVGDYPFNEQFF
TRBV27	TRBJ1-1	-	-	TGTGCCAGCAGTCCGGGAGGGGTAGACACTGAAGCTTTCTTT	CASSPGGVDTEAFF
TRBV5-1	TRBJ1-1	-	few	TGCGCCAGCAGCCCGGACACGGCCGGTACTGAAGCTTTCTTT	CASSPDTAGTEAFF
TRBV5-1	TRBJ2-2	TRBD2	-	TGCGCCAGCAGCTTAGCCCCGGGACTAGCGGGAATCACCGGGGAGCTGTTTTTT	CASSLAPGLAGITGELFF
TRBV5-1	TRBJ2-1	-	once	TGCGCCAGCAGCCAGGCTAGCAGCTCCTACAATGAGCAGTTCTTC	CASSQASSSYNEQFF
TRBV4-1	TRBJ2-7	-	few	TGCGCCAGCAGCCTCCTCCGAGGATACGAGCAGTACTTC	CASSLLRGYEQYF
TRBV7-3	TRBJ2-2	-	-	TGTGCCAGCAGCCCACTCGAGGGGATGAACACCGGGGAGCTGTTTTTT	CASSPLEGMNTGELFF
TRBV7-2	TRBJ1-4	TRBD1	-	TGTGCCAGCAGCTTAGTGACAGGGTCAAATGAAAAACTGTTTTTT	CASSLVTGSNEKLFF
TRBV11-2	TRBJ2-7	TRBD2	-	TGTGCCAGCAGCACCACTGCGGGAGCCAGTTCCTACGAGCAGTACTTC	CASSTTAGASSYEQYF
TRBV5-6	TRBJ1-1	-	-	TGTGCCAGCAGCTTACCGGGCATGGACACTGAAGCTTTCTTT	CASSLPGMDTEAFF
TRBV6-7	TRBJ2-7	-	-	TGTGCCTCCCGAAGGGAGGCTAGGGAAGGCGAGCAGTACTTC	CASRREAREGEQYF
TRBV25-1	TRBJ2-7	-	-	TGTGCCAGCAGTGATGGGGGCAGATCAATGGGGCAGTACTTC	CASSDGGRSMGQYF
TRBV19	TRBJ1-2	-	few	TGTGCCAGTAGTCCCCAGAGGGTCTATGGCTACACCTTC	CASSPQRVYGYTF
TRBV28	TRBJ2-2	TRBD1	once	TGTGCCAGCAGTTCGGCAGGGGGTAGTACCGGGGAGCTGTTTTTT	CASSSAGGSTGELFF
TRBV6-6	TRBJ1-5	TRBD1	once	TGTGCCAGCAGCCAAATGGTCAGGGGGCCTCAGCCCCAGCATTTT	CASSQMVRGPQPQHF
TRBV6-5	TRBJ1-1	-	many	TGTGCCAGCAGTTCAGTAAAGGGCGGCGGCGCTGAAGCTTTCTTT	CASSSVKGGGAEAFF
TRBV6-4	TRBJ2-3	-	-	TGTGCCAGCAGTCCTACAGGAGGCACAGATACGCAGTATTTT	CASSPTGGTDTQYF
TRBV28	TRBJ2-2	TRBD2	-	TGTGCCAGCAGTGATCCGGGACTAGCGGGTATCGGGGAGCTGTTTTTT	CASSDPGLAGIGELFF
TRBV2	TRBJ1-2	-	many	TGTGCCAGCAGGGCAGGGGTGGGCTATGGCTACACCTTC	CASRAGVGYGYTF
TRBV28	TRBJ1-1	-	-	TGTGCCAGCAGTCTGGCCTGGGCGCCGTCTGAAGCTTTCTTT	CASSLAWAPSEAFF
TRBV27	TRBJ2-1	-	-	TGTGCCAGCAGTTTATCCCTAAACGAGGATGAGCAGTTCTTC	CASSLSLNEDEQFF
TRBV27	TRBJ2-2	TRBD1	-	TGTGCCAGCAGTTGGAGAGCTCATTTCGCTAACAGGGGCGCCGGGGAGCTGTTTTTT	CASSWRAHFANRGAGELFF
TRBV11-2	TRBJ2-1	-	-	TGTGCCAGCAGCTTAACTGTCCGGACATTGTACAATGAGCAGTTCTTC	CASSLTVRTLYNEQFF
TRBV7-6	TRBJ1-3	-	few	TGTGCCAGCATCCAAAAAGGCCAATATAAGGTGAAAGGAAACACCATATATTTT	CASIQKGQYKVKGNTIYF
TRBV7-9	TRBJ1-3	-	few	TGTGCCAGCAGCTTAGCGTCCGGGCCCGGGAACACCATATATTTT	CASSLASGPGNTIYF
TRBV20-1	TRBJ2-7	-	-	TGCAGTGCGGGGAATTGGGGAGAGCAGTACTTC	CSAGNWGEQYF
TRBV7-9	TRBJ1-5	-	-	TGTGCCAGCAGCTCCAATCAGCCCCAGCATTTT	CASSSNQPQHF
TRBV27	TRBJ2-5	TRBD1	-	TGTGCCAGCAGGGGGACAGGGAAAGAGACCCAGTACTTC	CASRGTGKETQYF
TRBV18	TRBJ1-2	-	-	TGTGCCAGCTCACCATCCGGGACAAGCTATGGCTACACCTTC	CASSPSGTSYGYTF
TRBV2	TRBJ1-4	-	-	TGTGCCAGCAGTGTCATAAATAGAGGCGAAAAACTGTTTTTT	CASSVINRGEKLFF
TRBV6-5	TRBJ1-1	TRBD1	once	TGTGCCAGCATTCCGGGACAGTCAACAAAGGAAGCTTTCTTT	CASIPGQSTKEAFF
TRBV5-1	TRBJ2-2	TRBD2	-	TGCGCCAGCAGCACGGGACTAGCGACAGACACCGGGGAGCTGTTTTTT	CASSTGLATDTGELFF
TRBV25-1	TRBJ2-3	TRBD1	-	TGTGCCAGCAGTGTCGGCCCCGGGACAGGGGTGACAGATACGCAGTATTTT	CASSVGPGTGVTDTQYF
TRBV27	TRBJ1-1	-	-	TGTGCCAGCAGGACCCGCGACAGACCCACTGAAGCTTTCTTT	CASRTRDRPTEAFF
TRBV7-2	TRBJ1-4	-	-	TGTGCCAGTAAAGGGGGTCCTAATGAAAAACTGTTTTTT	CASKGGPNEKLFF
TRBV5-1	TRBJ2-7	-	-	TGCGCCAGCAGCTTGGGGCGGGCCTCCTACGAGCAGTACTTC	CASSLGRASYEQYF
TRBV29-1	TRBJ2-3	-	-	TGCAGCGTCCATGGGGGGGCGGCCACAGATACGCAGTATTTT	CSVHGGAATDTQYF
TRBV6-5	TRBJ2-3	-	-	TGTGCCAGCAGCTTACAGGACTCTAGCACAGATACGCAGTATTTT	CASSLQDSSTDTQYF
TRBV11-1	TRBJ1-1	-	few	TGTGCCAGCAGCTTCGGCAGGGGAGTTGGCGCTTTCTTT	CASSFGRGVGAFF